Below are 6 T cell receptor beta chains sequenced from a single sample in a study of CD8+CD57+ T cells in acquired aplastic anemia. All patients picked for sequencing had shown, by flow cytometry, an expansion of CD8+CD57+ cells. TCR beta VDJ and CDR3 profiles were obtained from a genomic DNA template. TCRdb re-called the reads through MiXCR, storing one row per CDR3 protein. The data hold 400,000 to 600,000 distinct CDR3 sequences, with approximately 32% observed a single time. Specimen: sorted CD4+, CD8+, or CD8+CD57+ T cells (not recorded which) from PBMCs. Receptor source: a human donor with aplastic anemia.

As for this clonotype: A much larger clone sits a single nucleotide away, making a read error possible. V is TRBV7-9 and J is TRBJ1-1; D unresolved. This CDR3 has 14 residues. Germline V gives CDR1 SEHNR, CDR2 FQNEAQ (reference sequence). Written as DNA, the CDR3 is TGTGCCAGCGGAGGTGGGCGAAGGAACACTGGAGCTTTCTTT. This codes for CASGGGRRNTGAFF.

In its sample, this clonotype was seen many times. The V and J genes are TRBV20-1 and TRBJ2-7; possible D gene TRBD2, 5 bases. Trimming shortened V by 3 bases and J by 4 bases, and 13 bases separated the two germline ends. The CDR3 contains 13 residues. Germline V gives CDR1 DFQATT, CDR2 SNEGSKA (reference sequence). CDR3 protein: CSARSGGSYEQYF. The DNA of the CDR3 is TGCAGTGCTAGGTCAGGAGGCTCTTACGAGCAGTACTTC.

This clonotype was recorded at least ten times. The chain recombines TRBV7-8 with TRBJ2-1; D not certain. The CDR3 is 11 residues long. With 8 bases removed from V and 10 bases from J, the gap between germline ends came to 12 bases. The germline gives CDR1 SGHVS, CDR2 FQNEAQ. The CDR3 reads CASCRLDEQFF. The CDR3 bases are TGTGCCAGCTGTCGCCTAGACGAGCAGTTCTTC.

Comment on this clonotype: Given a much more abundant clone one base away, this may be a read error. The rearrangement links TRBV10-3 to TRBJ2-5, with 7 positions matching TRBD2. Germline-derived CDR1 and CDR2 are ENHRY and SYGVKD. The CDR3 spans 14 residues. The V segment lost 10 bases and the J segment 5 bases; nucleotides outside the gene matches: 13. DNA of the CDR3: TGTGCCAGCAGCCAAGATCTGGGGGGGGAGACCCAGTACTTC. Protein product: CASSQDLGGETQYF.

About this clonotype: Possible read error: a much larger clone is one base away. The chain carries TRBV5-1 and TRBJ1-2; TRBD1 might be the D (5 bases). The germline CDR1 and CDR2 sequences are SGHRS and YFSETQ. This CDR3 comprises 12 residues. The CDR3 loop is CASGLDRGGYTF. CDR3 coding DNA: TGCGCCAGCGGCTTGGATCGGGGCGGCTACACCTTC.

This clonotype was detected ten times or more. A single base separates this from a much larger clone, so it may be a read error. This sequence joins TRBV10-3 and TRBJ2-3; D uncertain. This CDR3 has 11 amino acids. The germline V gene encodes CDR1 ENHRY and CDR2 SYGVKD. V lost 4 bases to trimming and J lost 8 bases, with 7 bases between them. CDR3 in amino acids: CAISVSGTQYF. The CDR3 coding sequence is TGTGCCATCAGTGTATCAGGTACGCAGTATTTT.